The 16 T cell receptor beta chains in this list originate from one sample, sequenced in a study of T cells expressing NK-cell markers. Following a re-call of the 5' RACE reads, TCRdb has one entry per CDR3 protein and lacks DNA. Listed are some 410,000 distinct CDR3 sequences; approximately 6.8% falls within the top ten. Sequencing was done on a sample of blood T cells: a sorted CD56 or NKG2C T cell subset, CD4+ or CD8+ T cells, or bulk PBMC T cells (not recorded which). The receptors come from a woman between 18 and 70 years old in good health.

The J gene is TRBJ2-3, the V gene TRBV9; TCRdb returns TRBD1, unconfirmable since there is no DNA. Germline CDR1 and CDR2: SGDLS and YYNGEE. The CDR3 sequence is 15 residues long. CDR3 in amino acids: CASSDPGAGTDTQYF.

This chain uses TRBV7-8 with TRBJ2-3; TCRdb designates TRBD2, a call that cannot be tested without DNA. The V gene's germline CDR1 is SGHVS and CDR2 FQNEAQ. There are 21 residues in the CDR3. The CDR3: CASSFQGLAFEGRGGTDTQYF.

The V gene is TRBV12-3 or TRBV12-4, the J gene TRBJ2-3. The CDR3 contains 12 residues. The CDR3 loop reads CASSASPDTQYF.

The chain links TRBV7-9 to TRBJ1-6; no DNA is available, so the TRBD1 call from TCRdb remains unchecked. Germline V gives CDR1 SEHNR, CDR2 FQNEAQ (reference sequence). The CDR3 totals 14 residues. CDR3 sequence reads: CASSWDRRNSPLHF.

The V call is TRBV15, the J call TRBJ2-1; TCRdb picks TRBD1, but there is no DNA to check that call. The length of the CDR3 is 17 residues. Germline loops: CDR1 LNHNV, CDR2 YYDKDF (reference sequence). CDR3 amino acids: CATSRDYRGRIHNEQFF.

This chain joins TRBV27 and TRBJ1-5; TCRdb's assignment of TRBD1 cannot be checked, as there is no DNA. The CDR3 is made up of 15 amino acids. Germline V gives CDR1 MNHEY, CDR2 SMNVEV (reference sequence). The CDR3 region is CASSNGDSLNQPQHF.

The chain employs TRBV20-1 and TRBJ1-5; TCRdb designates TRBD1, a call that cannot be tested without DNA. Germline loops: CDR1 DFQATT, CDR2 SNEGSKA (reference sequence). This CDR3 comprises 14 residues. The chain's CDR3 is CSAQTGLSNQPQHF.

V gene TRBV4-3 combines with J gene TRBJ1-5. The CDR3 extends over 13 amino acids. CDR1 is LGHNA and CDR2 is YSLEER in the germline V gene. This CDR3 reads CASSQDRWQPQHF.

The V and J genes are TRBV7-9 and TRBJ2-1; TCRdb outputs TRBD1, but without DNA this stays unchecked. This CDR3 contains 14 residues. From germline, CDR1 is SEHNR and CDR2 FQNEAQ (reference sequence). CDR3 in amino acids: CASDGSGNYNEQFF.

The V and J genes are TRBV20-1 and TRBJ1-2. In germline, CDR1 is DFQATT, CDR2 SNEGSKA (reference sequence). There are 13 residues in the CDR3. CDR3 amino acids: CRAGGVGNYGYTF.

The V gene is TRBV18, the J gene TRBJ1-1; TCRdb picks TRBD1, but there is no DNA to check that call. Germline CDR1 and CDR2: KGHSH and LQKENI. The CDR3 is made up of 14 amino acids. This chain's CDR3 is CASSPDRGATEAFF.

The rearrangement uses TRBV12-3 or TRBV12-4 and TRBJ2-1; the D call from TCRdb, TRBD1, cannot be confirmed without DNA. This CDR3 is built from 14 residues. The CDR3 reads CASSLRGGGDEQFF.

The genes are TRBV4-3 and TRBJ2-7. Germline V gene data show CDR1 as LGHNA and CDR2 as YSLEER. The CDR3 loop spans 14 amino acids. CDR3 in amino acids: CASSQDPRSYEQYF.

This chain joins TRBV29-1 and TRBJ2-7; TCRdb reports TRBD2, a call that lacks DNA to check it against. CDR3 size: 15 residues. Germline CDR1 reads SQVTM; CDR2 reads ANQGSEA. The CDR3 is CSVVGLAGAVYEQYF.

The chain employs TRBV10-2 and TRBJ1-5; checking the TCRdb D call of TRBD1 is not possible without DNA. Germline assignment: CDR1 WSHSY and CDR2 SAAADI. CDR3 length equals 15 residues. CDR3 in amino acids: CASSEPGQGRQPQHF.

V gene TRBV4-1 combines with J gene TRBJ1-2. From germline, CDR1 is MGHRA and CDR2 YSYEKL. There are 16 residues in the CDR3. This CDR3 reads CASSRRQAKANYGYTF.